Here is one T cell receptor beta chain with its context. Authors' processing steps: Reference gene primer amplification gave estimated nucleated cell counts. Only in-frame clones appear in the TCRdb table, and some are missing; sequencing was by immunoSEQ multiplex PCR. That table supplies the V and J calls and clone size; D and trimming were determined from the DNA. The profile covers approximately 470,000 clones, with approximately 90% appearing a single time and approximately 0.7% taken by the ten largest. This specimen comes from a study of blood T cell repertoires in COVID-19. Looked up from germline, CDR1 is MNHEY and CDR2 is SVGAGI. V lost 7 bases to trimming and J lost 4 bases; unmatched junction nucleotides: 6. This CDR3 has 13 amino acids.

The source material was PBMCs or T cells enriched from blood (not recorded which). The TCR was taken from a young woman who had recovered from COVID-19. V gene TRBV6-5 combines with J gene TRBJ1-2; TRBD1 matches at 7 bases. This CDR3 is CASTGGPGYGYTF. CDR3 in DNA: TGTGCCAGCACAGGGGGTCCGGGCTATGGCTACACCTTC.